These 22 T cell receptor beta chains were sequenced from one sample in a study of blood T cell repertoires in COVID-19. The protocol was immunoSEQ multiplex PCR, while the TCRdb copy is restricted to in-frame clones and leaves out a portion. The repertoire holds approximately 140,000 clones, with about four fifths as singletons. Specimen: peripheral blood. Receptors originate from a man in his sixties with acute or convalescent COVID-19.

The J gene is TRBJ1-1, the V gene TRBV7-2; unclear D gene. The length of the CDR3 is 15 residues. Trimming left V 5 bases short and J 1 base short, with 14 bases between. The germline V gene encodes CDR1 SGHTA and CDR2 FQGNSA. The CDR3 region has the DNA TGTGCCAGCAGCCCTTCAGCGACGGAGAACACTGAAGCTTTCTTT. Amino acid sequence: CASSPSATENTEAFF.

This chain connects TRBV24-1 to TRBJ2-3; 10 bases fit TRBD2. The CDR3 runs 16 residues. CDR1 and CDR2 (germline): KGHDR, SFDVKD. The V and J ends lost 4 bases and 2 bases, in that order; junction bases with no gene match: 5. In nucleotides, the CDR3 is TGTGCCACCAGTGACCCCGGGACTAGCGCCACAGATACGCAGTATTTT. It specifies CATSDPGTSATDTQYF.

This sequence joins TRBV5-4 and TRBJ1-2, with TRBD1 matching over 8 bases. V shed 0 bases, J shed 5 bases, and the junction held 9 bases outside the gene matches. CDR1 is SGHNT and CDR2 is YYREEE in the germline V gene (reference sequence). This CDR3 comprises 16 residues. The CDR3 spells CASSLVGAGGGYGYTF. The DNA of the CDR3 is TGTGCCAGCAGCTTGGTAGGCGCAGGGGGCGGGTATGGCTACACCTTC.

This clone was detected a few times. The V and J genes are TRBV9 and TRBJ1-2; TRBD1 might be the D (6 bases). V gave up 4 bases and J gave up 8 bases, with 15 bases separating them. Germline V CDR1 and CDR2: SGDLS, YYNGEE. The CDR3 has 13 amino acids. The CDR3 DNA is TGTGCCAGCAGCACCACAGGGTCCTTCGGCTACACCTTC. Translating it yields CASSTTGSFGYTF. Using reference TRBV9 and TRBJ1-2 for the parts outside the CDR3, the full variable domain is DSGVTQTPKHLITATGQRVTLRCSPRSGDLSVYWYQQSLDQGLQFLIQYYNGEERAKGNILERFSAQQFPDLHSELNLSSLELGDSALYFCASSTTGSFGYTFGSGTRLTVV.

Comment on this clone: The junction and the germline gene differ at one end; a read error may be behind it. The chain carries TRBV6-5 and TRBJ2-1, with 8 bases fitting TRBD1. This CDR3 contains 13 residues. Germline V gives CDR1 MNHEY, CDR2 SVGAGI. The CDR3 DNA reads TGTGCCAGCAGGAGGACAGGGTACATTGAGCAGTTCTTC. Encoded protein: CASRRTGYIEQFF.

The chain links TRBV12-5 to TRBJ1-2; 10 nucleotides match TRBD1. This CDR3 comprises 19 residues. V lost 2 bases to trimming and J lost 6 bases; unmatched junction nucleotides: 18. The germline gives CDR1 LGHNT, CDR2 FRNRAP. CDR3 sequence: CASGLTLGQGERKWDGYTF. The CDR3 DNA follows: TGTGCTAGTGGTTTGACCCTCGGACAGGGGGAGAGGAAGTGGGATGGCTACACCTTC. The complete variable domain, with remaining parts taken from reference TRBV12-5 and TRBJ1-2, reads DARVTQTPRHKVTEMGQEVTMRCQPILGHNTVFWYRQTMMQGLELLAYFRNRAPLDDSGMPKDRFSAEMPDATLATLKIQPSEPRDSAVYFCASGLTLGQGERKWDGYTFGSGTRLTVV.

The chain links TRBV9 to TRBJ2-1; 10 bases map to TRBD1. V was pared by 4 bases and J by 5 bases, with 9 bases of the junction left unmatched. The germline CDR1 and CDR2 sequences are SGDLS and YYNGEE. The CDR3 covers 16 residues. CDR3 loop: CASSYRDRGSHNEQFF. The CDR3, as DNA: TGTGCCAGCAGCTACCGGGACAGGGGTTCCCACAATGAGCAGTTCTTC.

The sample holds one count of this clone. The gene calls are TRBV19 and TRBJ1-5; 10 nucleotides align to TRBD1. The V gene end was trimmed by 4 bases and the J gene end by 6 bases; junction bases not matched to a gene: 3. The CDR3 is 14 amino acids. Germline CDR1 reads LNHDA; CDR2 reads SQIVND (reference sequence). This chain's CDR3 is CASSSGQGVQPQHF. CDR3 in DNA: TGTGCCAGTAGTAGCGGACAGGGGGTTCAGCCCCAGCATTTT.

This chain joins TRBV4-1 and TRBJ1-3; no reliable D call. The CDR3 is 16 residues long. CDR1 MGHRA and CDR2 YSYEKL come from the germline V gene. V dropped 0 bases and J dropped 0 bases, with 9 bases sitting between them. The CDR3 sequence: CASSQEQFLSGNTIYF. For the CDR3, the DNA is TGCGCCAGCAGCCAAGAACAGTTTCTCTCTGGAAACACCATATATTTT.

This chain links TRBV2 with TRBJ2-7; D call uncertain. This CDR3 comprises 11 residues. Trimming removed 5 bases from V and 5 bases from J, with 7 bases in between. CDR1 and CDR2 from the germline V gene are SNHLY and FYNNEI. DNA of the CDR3: TGTGCCAGCAGTCCCGGAGACGAGCAGTACTTC. Translating it yields CASSPGDEQYF.

This rearrangement joins TRBV7-2 to TRBJ2-1; 8 nucleotides align to TRBD1. This CDR3 is built from 16 residues. Germline CDR1 and CDR2: SGHTA and FQGNSA. V gave up 1 base and J gave up 8 bases; unmatched junction bases: 10. The CDR3 DNA follows: TGTGCCAGCAGCTTAGGTCCTACAGGGGGTGGCTATGAGCAGTTCTTC. It specifies CASSLGPTGGGYEQFF.

The genes are TRBV2 and TRBJ2-1; TRBD1 matches at 10 bases. The trim removed 6 bases at V and 2 bases at J, leaving 4 bases unmatched. This CDR3 contains 15 residues. From germline, CDR1 is SNHLY and CDR2 FYNNEI. CDR3 in DNA: TGTGCCAGCAGCCGACAGGGGGCGGCCTACAATGAGCAGTTCTTC. As protein: CASSRQGAAYNEQFF. Complete variable domain (other parts from reference TRBV2 and TRBJ2-1): EPEVTQTPSHQVTQMGQEVILRCVPISNHLYFYWYRQILGQKVEFLVSFYNNEISEKSEIFDDQFSVERPDGSNFTLKIRSTKLEDSAMYFCASSRQGAAYNEQFFGPGTRLTVL.

The CDR3: CASSIMRSSYNSPLHF. Here the CDR3 DNA reads TGTGCCAGTAGTATAATGCGGAGCTCCTATAATTCACCCCTCCACTTT. V and J are TRBV19 and TRBJ1-6; D not certain. The CDR3 totals 16 residues. Germline CDR1 is LNHDA and CDR2 is SQIVND (reference sequence). Trimming removed 2 bases at V and 0 bases at J, with 8 bases between.

This clone was seen more than once but under ten times. The genes are TRBV7-6 and TRBJ2-5; maybe TRBD2 (6 bases). The CDR3 consists of 17 residues. Germline assignment: CDR1 SGHVS and CDR2 FNYEAQ. The germline V and J ends were trimmed by 1 base and 2 bases, with 17 bases remaining between them. The CDR3 reads CASSLGAGTGGQETQYF. Here the CDR3 DNA reads TGTGCCAGCAGCTTAGGGGCAGGTACTGGAGGGCAAGAGACCCAGTACTTC. The full variable domain, its missing parts supplied by reference TRBV7-6 and TRBJ2-5, is GAGVSQSPRYKVTKRGQDVALRCDPISGHVSLYWYRQALGQGPEFLTYFNYEAQQDKSGLPNDRFSAERPEGSISTLTIQRTEQRDSAMYRCASSLGAGTGGQETQYFGPGTRLLVL.

CDR3 bases: TGTGCCAGCAGCCAAGATCTAGGGGTCCCTGGCTACACCTTC. This encodes CASSQDLGVPGYTF. V and J are TRBV3-1 (or the pseudogene TRBV3-2) and TRBJ1-2; a weak D match, TRBD1 (5 bases). V shed 0 bases and J shed 7 bases, with 12 bases lying between them. Looked up from germline, CDR1 is LGHDT and CDR2 is YNNKEL (reference sequence). The length of the CDR3 is 14 residues.

The chain has TRBV27 and TRBJ2-7; 10 positions match TRBD1. Germline CDR1 and CDR2: MNHEY and SMNVEV (reference sequence). The CDR3 extends over 16 amino acids. With 7 bases clipped from V and 4 bases from J, the junction kept 13 bases outside the gene matches. CDR3 in amino acids: CASIQTATGGGYEQYF. In DNA form, the CDR3 reads TGTGCCAGCATCCAGACAGCGACAGGGGGCGGGTACGAGCAGTACTTC.

In regard to this clone: The same CDR3 also results from other DNA sequences found in this sample. The chain uses TRBV7-9 and TRBJ1-3; D is undetermined. This CDR3 spans 14 amino acids. Between the trimmed V and J ends, which lost 2 bases and 0 bases, there was a span of 5 bases. CDR1 is SEHNR, CDR2 FQNEAQ, per germline (reference sequence). This chain's CDR3 is CASSLLSSGNTIYF. In DNA, the CDR3 is TGTGCCAGCAGCTTATTGAGCTCTGGAAACACCATATATTTT.

V is TRBV20-1 and J is TRBJ1-3; no clear D. CDR1 is DFQATT and CDR2 is SNEGSKA in the germline V gene (reference sequence). V was cut by 3 bases and J by 0 bases, with 9 bases left in between. This CDR3 comprises 14 residues. The CDR3, as DNA: TGCAGTGCTAGTGGGCCAAGCTCTGGAAACACCATATATTTT. Amino acids: CSASGPSSGNTIYF.

This chain uses TRBV18 with TRBJ2-3; D possibly corresponds to TRBD1 (6 bases). V lost 0 bases to trimming and J lost 8 bases, with 12 bases between them. Germline lookup yields CDR1 KGHSH and CDR2 LQKENI. The CDR3 spans 14 residues. The CDR3 sequence: CASSPPQGLATQYF. The CDR3 nucleotides read TGTGCCAGCTCACCACCGCAGGGGTTGGCTACGCAGTATTTT.

The rearrangement joins TRBV7-2 to TRBJ1-2; TRBD1 agrees at 10 bases. The germline gives CDR1 SGHTA, CDR2 FQGNSA. With 4 bases clipped from V and 10 bases from J, the junction kept 6 bases outside the gene matches. The CDR3 covers 13 residues. For the CDR3, the DNA is TGTGCCAGCAGCTCGGACAGGGGGGAGATCTACACCTTC. It yields the protein CASSSDRGEIYTF.

The rearrangement joins TRBV2 to TRBJ1-2; 7 bases agree with TRBD1. The CDR3 length is 15 residues. J lost 8 bases, V lost 3 bases, and 12 bases had no gene match. Germline-derived CDR1 and CDR2 are SNHLY and FYNNEI. The CDR3 sequence: CASSDILTGLKGYTF. The CDR3 bases are TGTGCCAGCAGTGATATCTTGACAGGGTTGAAAGGCTACACCTTC.

The chain uses TRBV19 and TRBJ1-5; TRBD1 aligns across 7 bases. The CDR3 consists of 16 residues. V trimming: 6 bases; J trimming: 0 bases; junction bases outside the gene matches: 8. Germline V gene sequence: CDR1 LNHDA, CDR2 SQIVND (reference sequence). The chain's CDR3 is CASSSGTVYSNQPQHF. The CDR3 DNA follows: TGTGCCAGTAGCTCCGGGACAGTCTATAGCAATCAGCCCCAGCATTTT.